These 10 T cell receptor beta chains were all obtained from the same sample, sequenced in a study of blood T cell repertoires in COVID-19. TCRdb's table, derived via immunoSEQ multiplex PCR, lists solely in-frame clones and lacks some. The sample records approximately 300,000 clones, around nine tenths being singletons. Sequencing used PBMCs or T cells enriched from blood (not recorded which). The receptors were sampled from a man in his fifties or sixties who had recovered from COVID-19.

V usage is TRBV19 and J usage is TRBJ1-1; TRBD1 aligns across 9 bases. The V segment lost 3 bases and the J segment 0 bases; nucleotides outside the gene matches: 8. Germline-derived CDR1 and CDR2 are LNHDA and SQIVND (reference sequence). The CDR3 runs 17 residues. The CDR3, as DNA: TGTGCCAGTAGTATCGGACCGGGACAGGGCATGAACACTGAAGCTTTCTTT. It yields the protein CASSIGPGQGMNTEAFF.

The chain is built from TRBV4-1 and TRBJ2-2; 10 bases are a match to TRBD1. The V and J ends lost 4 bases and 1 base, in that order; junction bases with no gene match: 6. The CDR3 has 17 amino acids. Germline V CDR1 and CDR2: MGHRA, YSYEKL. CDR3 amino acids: CASSPTGGVRNTGELFF. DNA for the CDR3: TGCGCCAGCAGCCCGACAGGGGGCGTCCGGAACACCGGGGAGCTGTTTTTT.

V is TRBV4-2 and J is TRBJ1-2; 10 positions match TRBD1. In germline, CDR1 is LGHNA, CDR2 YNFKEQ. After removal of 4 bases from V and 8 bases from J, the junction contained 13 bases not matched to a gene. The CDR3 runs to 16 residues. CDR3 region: CASSPQGRQGAQGYTF. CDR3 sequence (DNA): TGTGCCAGCAGCCCCCAAGGAAGACAGGGGGCGCAGGGCTACACCTTC.

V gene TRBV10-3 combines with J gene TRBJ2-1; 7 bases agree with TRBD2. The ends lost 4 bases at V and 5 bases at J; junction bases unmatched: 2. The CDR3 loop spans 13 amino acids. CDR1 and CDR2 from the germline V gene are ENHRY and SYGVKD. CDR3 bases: TGTGCCATCAGTGGGCTAGCGGACAATGAGCAGTTCTTC. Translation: CAISGLADNEQFF.

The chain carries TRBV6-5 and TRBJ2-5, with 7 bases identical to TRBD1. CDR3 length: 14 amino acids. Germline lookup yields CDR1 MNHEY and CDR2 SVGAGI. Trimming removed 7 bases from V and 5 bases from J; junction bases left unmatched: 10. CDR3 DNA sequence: TGTGCCAGCAAAGGACAGGCCGCCTCCGAGACCCAGTACTTC. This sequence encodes CASKGQAASETQYF.

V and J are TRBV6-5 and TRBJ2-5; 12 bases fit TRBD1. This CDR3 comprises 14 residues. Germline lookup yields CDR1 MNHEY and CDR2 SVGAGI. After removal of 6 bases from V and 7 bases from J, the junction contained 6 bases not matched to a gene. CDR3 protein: CASSRDRGQVTQYF. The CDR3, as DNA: TGTGCCAGCAGCCGGGACAGGGGGCAGGTGACCCAGTACTTC.

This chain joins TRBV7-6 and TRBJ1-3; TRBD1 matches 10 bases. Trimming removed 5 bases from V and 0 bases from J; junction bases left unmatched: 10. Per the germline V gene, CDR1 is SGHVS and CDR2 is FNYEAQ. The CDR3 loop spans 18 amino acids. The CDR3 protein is CASSAARGQGFSGNTIYF. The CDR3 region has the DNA TGTGCCAGCAGCGCCGCCCGGGGACAGGGGTTCTCTGGAAACACCATATATTTT. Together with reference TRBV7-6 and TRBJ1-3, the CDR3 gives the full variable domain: GAGVSQSPRYKVTKRGQDVALRCDPISGHVSLYWYRQALGQGPEFLTYFNYEAQQDKSGLPNDRFSAERPEGSISTLTIQRTEQRDSAMYRCASSAARGQGFSGNTIYFGEGSWLTVV.

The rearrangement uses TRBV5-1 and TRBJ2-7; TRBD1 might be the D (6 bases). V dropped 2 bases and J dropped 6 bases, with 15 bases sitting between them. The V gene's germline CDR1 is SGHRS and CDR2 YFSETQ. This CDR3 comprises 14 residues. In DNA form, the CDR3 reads TGCGCCAGCAGCTTCAATCAGGGGCTTGGCGAGCAGTACTTC. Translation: CASSFNQGLGEQYF.

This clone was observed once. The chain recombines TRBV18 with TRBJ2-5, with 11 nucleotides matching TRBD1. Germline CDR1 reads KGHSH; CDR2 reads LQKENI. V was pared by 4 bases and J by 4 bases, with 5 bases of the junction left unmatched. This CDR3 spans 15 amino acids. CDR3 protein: CASSQPGQGGETQYF. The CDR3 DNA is TGTGCCAGCTCACAACCGGGACAGGGGGGAGAGACCCAGTACTTC. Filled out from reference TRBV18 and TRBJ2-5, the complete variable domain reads NAGVMQNPRHLVRRRGQEARLRCSPMKGHSHVYWYRQLPEEGLKFMVYLQKENIIDESGMPKERFSAEFPKEGPSILRIQQVVRGDSAAYFCASSQPGQGGETQYFGPGTRLLVL.

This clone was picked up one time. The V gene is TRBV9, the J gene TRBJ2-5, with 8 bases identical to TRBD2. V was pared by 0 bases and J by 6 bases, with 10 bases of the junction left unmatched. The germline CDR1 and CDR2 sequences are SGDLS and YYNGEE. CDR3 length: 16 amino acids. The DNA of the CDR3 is TGTGCCAGCAGCGTAGAGGTCCTAGCGGGTGCGAAGACCCAGTACTTC. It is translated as CASSVEVLAGAKTQYF.